The 25 T cell receptor beta chains below were found in one sample sequenced in a study of cytomegalovirus exposure and HLA in healthy donors. Primers for the PCR totalled 60 Vbeta and 13 Jbeta. Only in-frame clones appear in the TCRdb table, and some are missing; sequencing was by immunoSEQ multiplex PCR. The table records over 90,000 clones, roughly 77% of them present only once. Source material: PBMCs. These TCRs come from a woman aged 18 to 35 in good health and CMV-seropositive.

The rearrangement links TRBV6-5 to TRBJ1-2; 7 positions agree with TRBD1. Germline CDR1 and CDR2: MNHEY and SVGAGI. CDR3 length: 14 residues. J gave up 8 bases and V 0 bases, and 6 bases lay outside the gene matches. The CDR3 coding sequence is TGTGCCAGCAGTTACTCTTTCAGGGGGAACGGCTACACCTTC. Translating gives CASSYSFRGNGYTF.

This rearrangement joins TRBV7-9 to TRBJ2-3; possible D gene TRBD2, 6 bases. Germline V gives CDR1 SEHNR, CDR2 FQNEAQ (reference sequence). The CDR3 consists of 17 residues. V lost 5 bases, J lost 2 bases, and 20 bases lay in between. The CDR3 here is CASSLTNRDSVTDTQYF. CDR3 sequence (DNA): TGTGCCAGCAGCCTAACCAACCGGGACTCCGTCACAGATACGCAGTATTTT.

The chain uses TRBV5-1 and TRBJ1-2; 9 bases are shared with TRBD1. Unmatched junction bases numbered 13, after V lost 4 bases and J lost 3 bases. Germline V gene data show CDR1 as SGHRS and CDR2 as YFSETQ. The CDR3 length is 17 residues. CDR3 DNA sequence: TGCGCCAGCAGCCCGGGACAGGGAGTGGTTACGTACTATGGCTACACCTTC. It translates to CASSPGQGVVTYYGYTF.

This clone has just one count. The genes are TRBV7-6 and TRBJ2-7, with 7 positions matching TRBD1. Losses at the gene ends were 5 bases for V and 3 bases for J; bases not matched to a gene: 7. Germline V CDR1 and CDR2: SGHVS, FNYEAQ. The CDR3 is 14 residues long. CDR3: CASSTGQRSYEQYF. Here the CDR3 DNA reads TGTGCCAGCAGCACGGGACAGAGAAGCTACGAGCAGTACTTC.

This clone has a single count. V usage is TRBV7-9 and J usage is TRBJ2-7; 7 nucleotides match TRBD1. V dropped 5 bases and J dropped 6; count of bases not matched to a gene: 7. Germline lookup yields CDR1 SEHNR and CDR2 FQNEAQ (reference sequence). This CDR3 comprises 13 residues. The CDR3 bases are TGTGCCAGCAGCCCTAATAGGGGGCCCGAGCAGTACTTC. Translating it yields CASSPNRGPEQYF.

This chain connects TRBV27 to TRBJ2-3, with 9 bases matching TRBD2. After removal of 4 bases from V and 3 bases from J, the junction contained 14 bases not matched to a gene. This CDR3 is 18 amino acids long. Germline V gene lookup returns CDR1 MNHEY and CDR2 SMNVEV (reference sequence). CDR3 in amino acids: CASSSLKLSGGITDTQYF. CDR3 bases: TGTGCCAGCAGTTCCCTAAAACTTAGCGGGGGAATTACAGATACGCAGTATTTT.

This clone was counted a single time. The gene calls are TRBV6-4 and TRBJ2-1, with unresolved D. Trimming took off 2 bases at V and 4 bases at J, with 6 bases between the two ends. Per the germline V gene, CDR1 is MRHNA and CDR2 is SNTAGT. This CDR3 is built from 13 residues. CDR3 in amino acids: CASSDGLYNEQFF. CDR3 DNA sequence: TGTGCCAGCAGTGACGGGCTGTACAATGAGCAGTTCTTC.

This chain connects TRBV6-6 to TRBJ2-1, with TRBD2 identical over 11 bases. Trimming cost V 11 bases and J 6 bases; bases outside gene matches: 6. The CDR3 runs to 13 residues. Germline assignment: CDR1 MNHNY and CDR2 SVGAGI (reference sequence). The CDR3 here is CAGTSGRANEQFF. CDR3 DNA: TGTGCCGGAACTAGCGGGAGAGCCAATGAGCAGTTCTTC.

This clone showed up just a few times. This sequence joins TRBV27 and TRBJ2-5, with 7 bases lining up with TRBD2. Germline trimming cut 2 bases from V and 1 base from J; bases unmatched to any gene: 4. The CDR3 runs to 15 residues. Germline assignment: CDR1 MNHEY and CDR2 SMNVEV (reference sequence). The CDR3 DNA sequence: TGTGCCAGCAGTTTAATGGCTAGCGGCCAAGAGACCCAGTACTTC. Its translation: CASSLMASGQETQYF.

The gene calls are TRBV25-1 and TRBJ2-7; 7 positions agree with TRBD1. The length of the CDR3 is 13 residues. Germline V gene lookup returns CDR1 MGHDK and CDR2 SYGVNS. The V gene end was trimmed by 8 bases and the J gene end by 5 bases; junction bases not matched to a gene: 9. The CDR3, as DNA: TGTGCCAGCGGTAGACAGGGATTAAACGAGCAGTACTTC. This sequence encodes CASGRQGLNEQYF.

The rearrangement uses TRBV5-4 and TRBJ2-7; TRBD2 might be the D (6 bases). This CDR3 comprises 14 residues. The germline gives CDR1 SGHNT, CDR2 YYREEE (reference sequence). Trimming removed 3 bases at V and 4 bases at J, with 14 bases between. The CDR3 nucleotides read TGTGCCAGCAGCTCAGGGACCGGGAGATACGAGCAGTACTTC. Its translation: CASSSGTGRYEQYF.

The J gene is TRBJ1-2, the V gene TRBV15, with D unclear. CDR1 is LNHNV and CDR2 is YYDKDF in the germline V gene (reference sequence). This CDR3 contains 12 residues. Trimming pared 5 bases from V and 2 bases from J, leaving 6 bases between. The CDR3 loop reads CATSAVNYGYTF. The DNA of the CDR3 is TGTGCCACCAGCGCGGTCAACTATGGCTACACCTTC.

The chain links TRBV27 to TRBJ2-3; weak D call: TRBD2 (5 bases). The CDR3 runs to 13 residues. Germline V gene lookup returns CDR1 MNHEY and CDR2 SMNVEV (reference sequence). The germline V and J ends were trimmed by 10 bases and 5 bases, with 16 bases remaining between them. The CDR3 DNA reads as TGTGCCATCCCGTATTCCCGGGGAGATACGCAGTATTTT. Protein: CAIPYSRGDTQYF.

This clone was seen once. The rearrangement joins TRBV4-1 to TRBJ1-2, with D tentatively TRBD1 (5 bases). The germline gives CDR1 MGHRA, CDR2 YSYEKL. The CDR3 runs to 15 residues. V was clipped by 1 base and J by 6 bases, with 15 bases between them. The DNA for the CDR3 is TGCGCCAGCAGCCAAGGCGGAGGGGTTGCGAATGGCTACACCTTC. Translating it yields CASSQGGGVANGYTF.

The genes are TRBV4-3 and TRBJ2-1, with 11 bases aligning to TRBD2. This CDR3 contains 20 residues. The germline gives CDR1 LGHNA, CDR2 YSLEER. Germline trimming cut 3 bases from V and 0 bases from J; bases unmatched to any gene: 13. The CDR3 region is CASSQSRLAGGLTSYNEQFF. The DNA of the CDR3 is TGCGCCAGCAGCCAGTCCAGGCTAGCGGGAGGCCTAACCTCCTACAATGAGCAGTTCTTC.

The gene calls are TRBV7-3 and TRBJ2-3; D unclear. Germline V CDR1 and CDR2: SGHTA, FQGTGA. The CDR3 length is 15 residues. Trimming shortened V by 5 bases and J by 1 base, and 13 bases separated the two germline ends. The CDR3 is CASSPRSPGTDTQYF. The DNA of the CDR3 is TGTGCCAGCAGCCCCAGGTCCCCTGGCACAGATACGCAGTATTTT.

This clone appeared once. The chain joins TRBV18 to TRBJ1-5, with D perhaps TRBD1 (6 bases). V was cut by 3 bases and J by 2 bases, with 17 bases left in between. The CDR3 spans 17 residues. The germline CDR1 and CDR2 sequences are KGHSH and LQKENI. CDR3 sequence reads: CASSPTGRVVGNQPQHF. CDR3 sequence (DNA): TGTGCCAGCTCACCGACAGGAAGGGTCGTGGGCAATCAGCCCCAGCATTTT.

This sequence joins TRBV7-2 and TRBJ1-5, with D possibly TRBD1 on 5 matching bases. This CDR3 is built from 15 residues. Germline V lookup: CDR1 SGHTA, CDR2 FQGNSA. V was cut by 5 bases and J by 3 bases, with 14 bases left in between. The CDR3 DNA reads as TGTGCCAGCAGCCCGGAAGCAGGGAACAATCAGCCCCAGCATTTT. Its translation: CASSPEAGNNQPQHF.

This chain joins TRBV7-9 and TRBJ2-3, with D possibly being TRBD1 (6 bases). The germline V and J ends were trimmed by 3 bases and 6 bases, with 16 bases remaining between them. The CDR3 totals 15 residues. CDR1 is SEHNR and CDR2 is FQNEAQ in the germline V gene (reference sequence). CDR3 sequence reads: CASSFTGFIDDTQYF. CDR3 bases: TGTGCCAGCAGCTTCACAGGGTTTATCGATGATACGCAGTATTTT.

This clone was detected once. The V gene is TRBV30, the J gene TRBJ2-3; 8 bases fit TRBD1. With 0 bases clipped from V and 3 bases from J, the junction kept 5 bases outside the gene matches. The CDR3 is made up of 15 amino acids. Germline-derived CDR1 and CDR2 are GTSNPN and SVGIG (reference sequence). The CDR3 DNA sequence: TGTGCCTGGAGTGTTGACAGGGGTCTTACAGATACGCAGTATTTT. It is translated as CAWSVDRGLTDTQYF.

V is TRBV6-5 and J is TRBJ1-5; TRBD1 is a possible D gene (6 bases). This CDR3 is 15 amino acids long. From germline, CDR1 is MNHEY and CDR2 SVGAGI. V gave up 3 bases and J gave up 3 bases, with 12 bases separating them. The CDR3: CASSYFPGVNQPQHF. In DNA form, the CDR3 reads TGTGCCAGCAGTTATTTCCCAGGGGTCAATCAGCCCCAGCATTTT.

The chain links TRBV18 to TRBJ1-2, with 9 bases lining up with TRBD1. The V segment lost 3 bases and the J segment 4 bases; nucleotides outside the gene matches: 6. The length of the CDR3 is 15 residues. From germline, CDR1 is KGHSH and CDR2 LQKENI. CDR3 DNA sequence: TGTGCCAGCTCACCCGTGGACAGGGGATTCTATGGCTACACCTTC. Its protein is CASSPVDRGFYGYTF.

J is TRBJ1-1 and V is TRBV11-2; D call uncertain. This CDR3 spans 16 amino acids. Per the germline V gene, CDR1 is SGHAT and CDR2 is FQNNGV. Trimming removed 3 bases from V and 1 base from J, with 15 bases in between. CDR3 DNA sequence: TGTGCCAGCAGCTTCGTTTTAATCGGGAAGAACACTGAAGCTTTCTTT. This codes for CASSFVLIGKNTEAFF.

This sequence joins TRBV7-9 and TRBJ1-4; the D is unclear. CDR1 is SEHNR, CDR2 FQNEAQ, per germline (reference sequence). The length of the CDR3 is 16 residues. V lost 3 bases, J lost 0 bases, and 11 bases lay in between. DNA of the CDR3: TGTGCCAGCAGCTTCGACCGACGGGCAACTAATGAAAAACTGTTTTTT. Amino acids: CASSFDRRATNEKLFF. The variable domain in full, completed from reference TRBV7-9 and TRBJ1-4, reads DTGVSQNPRHKITKRGQNVTFRCDPISEHNRLYWYRQTLGQGPEFLTYFQNEAQLEKSRLLSDRFSAERPKGSFSTLEIQRTEQGDSAMYLCASSFDRRATNEKLFFGSGTQLSVL.

This clone was counted a few times. This chain uses TRBV2 with TRBJ2-7; the match to TRBD2 covers 13 bases. The ends lost 4 bases at V and 0 bases at J; junction bases unmatched: 0. Germline assignment: CDR1 SNHLY and CDR2 FYNNEI. CDR3 length equals 15 residues. This CDR3 reads CASSGLAGGSYEQYF. The CDR3 DNA reads TGTGCCAGCAGTGGACTAGCGGGAGGCTCCTACGAGCAGTACTTC.